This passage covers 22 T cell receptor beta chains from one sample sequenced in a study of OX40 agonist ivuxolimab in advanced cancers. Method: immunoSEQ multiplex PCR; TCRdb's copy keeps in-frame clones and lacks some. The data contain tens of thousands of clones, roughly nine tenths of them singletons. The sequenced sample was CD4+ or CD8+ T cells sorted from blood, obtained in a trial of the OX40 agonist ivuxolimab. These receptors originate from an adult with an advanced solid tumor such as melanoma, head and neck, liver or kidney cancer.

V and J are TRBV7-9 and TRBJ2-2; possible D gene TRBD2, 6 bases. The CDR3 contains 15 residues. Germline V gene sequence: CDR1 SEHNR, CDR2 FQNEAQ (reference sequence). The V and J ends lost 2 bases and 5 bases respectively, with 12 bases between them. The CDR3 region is CASSLLLGGTGELFF. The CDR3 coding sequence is TGTGCCAGCAGCTTATTACTAGGAGGGACCGGGGAGCTGTTTTTT.

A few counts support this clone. The CDR3 DNA follows: TGTGCCAGCAGTAGGGACAGGGTACGAGGCTACACCTTC. As protein: CASSRDRVRGYTF. V is TRBV27 and J is TRBJ1-2; 9 bases agree with TRBD1. The CDR3 is 13 residues long. Germline CDR1 reads MNHEY; CDR2 reads SMNVEV (reference sequence). J gave up 8 bases and V 5 bases, and 6 bases lay outside the gene matches.

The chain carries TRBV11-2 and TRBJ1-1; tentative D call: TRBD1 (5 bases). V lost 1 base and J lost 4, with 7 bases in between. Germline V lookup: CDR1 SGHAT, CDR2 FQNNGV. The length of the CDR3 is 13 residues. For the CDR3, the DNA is TGTGCCAGCAGCTTAGTGGGGGGCACTGAAGCTTTCTTT. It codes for CASSLVGGTEAFF.

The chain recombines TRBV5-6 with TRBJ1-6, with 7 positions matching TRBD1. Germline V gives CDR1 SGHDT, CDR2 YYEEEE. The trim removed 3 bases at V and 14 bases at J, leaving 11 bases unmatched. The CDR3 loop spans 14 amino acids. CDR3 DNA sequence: TGTGCCAGCAGCTCGGGACAGTGGCAGTTATCCCTCCACTTT. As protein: CASSSGQWQLSLHF.

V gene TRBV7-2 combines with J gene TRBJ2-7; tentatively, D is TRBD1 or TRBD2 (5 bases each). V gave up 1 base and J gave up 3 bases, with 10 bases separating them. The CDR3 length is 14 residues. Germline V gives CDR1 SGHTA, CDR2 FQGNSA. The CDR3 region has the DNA TGTGCCAGCAGCTTAGAGGGACGGAGCTACGAGCAGTACTTC. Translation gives CASSLEGRSYEQYF.

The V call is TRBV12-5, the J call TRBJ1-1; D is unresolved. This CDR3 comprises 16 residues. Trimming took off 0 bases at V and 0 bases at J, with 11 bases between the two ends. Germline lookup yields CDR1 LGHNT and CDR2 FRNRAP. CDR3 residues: CASGLVLGRVNTEAFF. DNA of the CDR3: TGTGCTAGTGGTTTGGTACTGGGTCGGGTGAACACTGAAGCTTTCTTT.

CDR3 protein: CASSLVPGKAFF. CDR3 coding DNA: TGTGCCAGCAGCTTGGTACCAGGAAAAGCTTTCTTT. The rearrangement uses TRBV5-6 and TRBJ1-1; no firm D call. The CDR3 sequence is 12 residues long. From germline, CDR1 is SGHDT and CDR2 YYEEEE. V lost 0 bases, J lost 9 bases, and 9 bases lay in between.

CDR3 sequence reads: CASSLGGSMNTEAFF. CDR3 nucleotides: TGTGCCAGCAGCTTAGGGGGAAGCATGAACACTGAAGCTTTCTTT. V gene TRBV7-2 combines with J gene TRBJ1-1; no reliable D call. The V gene lost 1 base and the J gene lost 0 bases, with 9 bases spanning the gap. Germline lookup yields CDR1 SGHTA and CDR2 FQGNSA. This CDR3 region has 15 residues.

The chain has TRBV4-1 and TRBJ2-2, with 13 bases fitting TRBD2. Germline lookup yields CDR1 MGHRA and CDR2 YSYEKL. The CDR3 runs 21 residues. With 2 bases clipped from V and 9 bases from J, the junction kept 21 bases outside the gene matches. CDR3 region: CASSQTPSSTSGRPYGRELFF. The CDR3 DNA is TGCGCCAGCAGCCAAACCCCTTCCTCGACTAGCGGGAGGCCCTATGGGCGGGAGCTGTTTTTT.

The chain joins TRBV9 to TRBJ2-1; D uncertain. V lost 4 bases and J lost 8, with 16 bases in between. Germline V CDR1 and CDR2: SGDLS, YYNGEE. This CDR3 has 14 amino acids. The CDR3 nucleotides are TGTGCCAGCAGCCCTCAAAATGTGGAGTATGAGCAGTTCTTC. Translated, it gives CASSPQNVEYEQFF.

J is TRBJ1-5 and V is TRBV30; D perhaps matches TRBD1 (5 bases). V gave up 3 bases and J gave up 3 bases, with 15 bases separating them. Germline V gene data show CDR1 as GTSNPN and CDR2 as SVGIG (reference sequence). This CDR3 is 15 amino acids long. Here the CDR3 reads CAWSPQGTYNQPQHF. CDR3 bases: TGTGCCTGGAGCCCCCAAGGGACCTACAATCAGCCCCAGCATTTT.

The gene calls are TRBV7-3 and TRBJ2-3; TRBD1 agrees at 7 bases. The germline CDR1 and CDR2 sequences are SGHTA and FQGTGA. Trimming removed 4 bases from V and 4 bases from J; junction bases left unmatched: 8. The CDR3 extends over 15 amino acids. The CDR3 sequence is CASSSGGSASDTQYF. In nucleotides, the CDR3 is TGTGCCAGCAGCTCAGGGGGTAGCGCTTCAGATACGCAGTATTTT.

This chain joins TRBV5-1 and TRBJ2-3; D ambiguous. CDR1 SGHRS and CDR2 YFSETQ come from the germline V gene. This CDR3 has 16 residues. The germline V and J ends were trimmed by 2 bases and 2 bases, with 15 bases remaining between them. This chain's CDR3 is CASSFYHRPNTDTQYF. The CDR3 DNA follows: TGCGCCAGCAGCTTTTACCACAGACCGAACACAGATACGCAGTATTTT.

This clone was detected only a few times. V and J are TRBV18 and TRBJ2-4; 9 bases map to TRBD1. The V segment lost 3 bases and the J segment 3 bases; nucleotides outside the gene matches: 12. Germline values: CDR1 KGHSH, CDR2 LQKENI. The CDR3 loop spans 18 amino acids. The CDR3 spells CASSPPRTGEIGKNIQYF. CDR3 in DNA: TGTGCCAGCTCACCCCCCCGGACAGGGGAGATTGGCAAAAACATTCAGTACTTC.

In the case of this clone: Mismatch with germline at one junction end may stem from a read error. This CDR3 reads CATSGRDQPQHF. CDR3 DNA sequence: TGTGCCACCAGTGGCAGGGATCAGCCCCAGCATTTT. The rearrangement joins TRBV28 to TRBJ1-5, with a weak D call TRBD1 (5 bases). The CDR3 is 12 amino acids. The germline V gene encodes CDR1 MDHEN and CDR2 SYDVKM.

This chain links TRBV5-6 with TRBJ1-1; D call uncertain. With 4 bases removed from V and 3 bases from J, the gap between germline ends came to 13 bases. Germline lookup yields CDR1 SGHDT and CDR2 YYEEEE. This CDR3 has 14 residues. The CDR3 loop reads CASSNQAFHTEAFF. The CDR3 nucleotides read TGTGCCAGCAGCAATCAGGCATTCCACACTGAAGCTTTCTTT.

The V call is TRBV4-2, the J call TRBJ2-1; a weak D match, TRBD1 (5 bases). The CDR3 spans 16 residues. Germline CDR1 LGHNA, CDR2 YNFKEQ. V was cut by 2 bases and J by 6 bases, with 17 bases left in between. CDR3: CASSQSQRGSRNEQFF. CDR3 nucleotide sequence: TGTGCCAGCAGCCAATCCCAAAGGGGTTCACGCAATGAGCAGTTCTTC.

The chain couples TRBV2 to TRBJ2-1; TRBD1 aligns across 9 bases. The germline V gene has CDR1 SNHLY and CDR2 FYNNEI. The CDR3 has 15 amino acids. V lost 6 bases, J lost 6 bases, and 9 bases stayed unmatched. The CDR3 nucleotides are TGTGCCAGCAGCCTACAGGGGGCGCTTATCAATGAGCAGTTCTTC. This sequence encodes CASSLQGALINEQFF.

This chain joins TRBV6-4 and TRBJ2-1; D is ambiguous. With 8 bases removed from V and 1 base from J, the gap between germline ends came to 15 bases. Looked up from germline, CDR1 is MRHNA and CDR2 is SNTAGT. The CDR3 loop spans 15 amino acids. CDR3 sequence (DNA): TGTGCCAGCTCACAATACGGTCGGTCCTACAATGAGCAGTTCTTC. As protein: CASSQYGRSYNEQFF.

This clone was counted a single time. The CDR3 region has the DNA TGTGCCAGCAAACGTAGCGGGGGGTCCTACAATGAGCAGTTCTTC. Protein sequence: CASKRSGGSYNEQFF. The V gene is TRBV7-2, the J gene TRBJ2-1; 10 nucleotides align to TRBD2. The CDR3 runs to 15 residues. Trimming cost V 7 bases and J 1 base; bases outside gene matches: 4. Germline-derived CDR1 and CDR2 are SGHTA and FQGNSA.

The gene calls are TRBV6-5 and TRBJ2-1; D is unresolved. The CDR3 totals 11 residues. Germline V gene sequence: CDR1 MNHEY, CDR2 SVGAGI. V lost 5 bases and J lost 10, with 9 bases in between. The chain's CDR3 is CASSRGPEQFF. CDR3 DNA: TGTGCCAGCAGTCGCGGACCCGAGCAGTTCTTC.

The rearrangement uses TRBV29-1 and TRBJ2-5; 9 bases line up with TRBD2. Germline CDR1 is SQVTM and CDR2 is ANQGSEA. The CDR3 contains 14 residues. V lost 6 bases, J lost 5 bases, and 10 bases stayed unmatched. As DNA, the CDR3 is TGCAGCGTGGGGCTAGCGGGGTGGGGTGAGACCCAGTACTTC. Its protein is CSVGLAGWGETQYF.